This T cell receptor beta chain was identified in a study of T cells in Graves' hyperthyroidism and ophthalmopathy. About the research overall: Before treatment of any kind, peripheral blood was taken at initial diagnosis.

The study excluded patients with uncontrolled infection, other autoimmune disease, pregnancy or lactation. The PBMCs studied were ones that came from 10 ml fresh peripheral blood. This clonotype was observed at least ten times. The antigen is unknown. Whole-study findings and limits: Most thyroid clonotypes that were expanded above 0.001 also turned up in blood.

The CDR3 spans 14 residues. Germline CDR1 and CDR2: LNHDA and SQIVND (reference sequence). Trimming cost V 9 bases and J 0 bases, with 14 bases left between them. TCR beta CDR3 regions were amplified from RNA. The HTBI primer set drove a first-round RT-PCR of the TCR CDR3. TCRdb reprocessed the multiplex PCR reads with MiXCR, giving one entry per CDR3 protein. The sample has a few hundred thousand distinct CDR3 sequences, approximately 15% seen once. This receptor was taken from a young woman with Graves' hyperthyroidism that later progressed to Graves' ophthalmopathy. The chain combines TRBV19 with TRBJ1-2; D not resolved. The sequenced sample consisted of blood. CDR3 sequence: CASQDGPANYGYTF. The CDR3 DNA reads TGTGCCAGCCAGGACGGACCAGCTAACTATGGCTACACCTTC.